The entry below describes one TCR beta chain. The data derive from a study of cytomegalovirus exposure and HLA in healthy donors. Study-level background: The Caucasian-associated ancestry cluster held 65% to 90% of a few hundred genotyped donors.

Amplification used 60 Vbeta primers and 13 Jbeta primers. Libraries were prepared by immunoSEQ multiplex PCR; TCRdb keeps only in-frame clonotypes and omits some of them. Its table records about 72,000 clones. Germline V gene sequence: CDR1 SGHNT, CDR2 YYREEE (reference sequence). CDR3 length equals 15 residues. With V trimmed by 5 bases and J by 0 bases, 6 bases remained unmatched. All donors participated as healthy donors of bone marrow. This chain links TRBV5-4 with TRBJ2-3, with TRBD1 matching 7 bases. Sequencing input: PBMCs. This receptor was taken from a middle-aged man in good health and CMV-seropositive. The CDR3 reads CASSPDRSSTDTQYF. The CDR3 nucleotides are TGTGCCAGCAGTCCGGACAGGTCGAGCACAGATACGCAGTATTTT. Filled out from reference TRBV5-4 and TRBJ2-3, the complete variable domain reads ETGVTQSPTHLIKTRGQQVTLRCSSQSGHNTVSWYQQALGQGPQFIFQYYREEENGRGNFPPRFSGLQFPNYSSELNVNALELDDSALYLCASSPDRSSTDTQYFGPGTRLTVL.